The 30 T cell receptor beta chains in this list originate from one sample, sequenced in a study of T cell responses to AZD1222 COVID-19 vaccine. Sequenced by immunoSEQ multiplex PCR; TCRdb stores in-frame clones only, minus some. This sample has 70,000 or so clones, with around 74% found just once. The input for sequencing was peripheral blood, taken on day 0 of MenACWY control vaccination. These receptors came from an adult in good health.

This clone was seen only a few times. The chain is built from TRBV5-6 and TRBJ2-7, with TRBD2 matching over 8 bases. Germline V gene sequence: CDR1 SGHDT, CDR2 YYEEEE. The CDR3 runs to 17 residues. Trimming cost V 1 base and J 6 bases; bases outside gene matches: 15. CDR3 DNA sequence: TGTGCCAGCAGCTTGAATGGACAACCGGGAGGGCGAAGCGAGCAGTACTTC. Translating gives CASSLNGQPGGRSEQYF.

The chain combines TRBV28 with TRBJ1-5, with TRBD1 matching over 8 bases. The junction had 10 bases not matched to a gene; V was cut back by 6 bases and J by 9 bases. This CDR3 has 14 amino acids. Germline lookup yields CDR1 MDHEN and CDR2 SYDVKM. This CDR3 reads CASREDRVGGPQHF. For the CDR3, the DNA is TGTGCCAGCAGGGAGGACAGGGTCGGGGGGCCCCAGCATTTT.

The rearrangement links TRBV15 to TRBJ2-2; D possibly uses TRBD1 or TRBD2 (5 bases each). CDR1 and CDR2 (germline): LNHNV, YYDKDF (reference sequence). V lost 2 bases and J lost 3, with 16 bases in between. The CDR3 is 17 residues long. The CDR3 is CATSRTPRGPDTGELFF. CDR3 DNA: TGTGCCACCAGCAGAACCCCAAGGGGACCAGACACCGGGGAGCTGTTTTTT.

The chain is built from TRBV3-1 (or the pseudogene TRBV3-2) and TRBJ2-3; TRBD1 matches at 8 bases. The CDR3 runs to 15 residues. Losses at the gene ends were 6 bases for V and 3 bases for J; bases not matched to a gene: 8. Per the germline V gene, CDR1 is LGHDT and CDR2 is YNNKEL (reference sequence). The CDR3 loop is CASSLGTGRTDTQYF. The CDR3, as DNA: TGTGCCAGCAGTCTCGGGACAGGCAGAACAGATACGCAGTATTTT.

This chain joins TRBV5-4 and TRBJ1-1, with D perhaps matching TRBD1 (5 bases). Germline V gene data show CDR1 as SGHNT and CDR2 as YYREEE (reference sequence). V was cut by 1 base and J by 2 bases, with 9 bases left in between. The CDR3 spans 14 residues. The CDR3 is CASSLQGINTEAFF. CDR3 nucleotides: TGTGCCAGCAGCTTGCAGGGCATTAACACTGAAGCTTTCTTT.

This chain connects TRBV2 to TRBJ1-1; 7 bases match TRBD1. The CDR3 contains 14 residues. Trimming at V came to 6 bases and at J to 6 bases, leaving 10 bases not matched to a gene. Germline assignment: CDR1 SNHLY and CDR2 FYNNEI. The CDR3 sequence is CASRSTGKDAEAFF. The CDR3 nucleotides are TGTGCCAGCAGATCGACAGGGAAAGATGCTGAAGCTTTCTTT.

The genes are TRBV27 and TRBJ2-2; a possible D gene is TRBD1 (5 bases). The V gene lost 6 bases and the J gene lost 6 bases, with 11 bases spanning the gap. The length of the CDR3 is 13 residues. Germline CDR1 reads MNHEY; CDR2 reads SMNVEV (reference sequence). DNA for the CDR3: TGTGCCAGCAGGAACATAGGGGCCGGGGAGCTGTTTTTT. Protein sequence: CASRNIGAGELFF.

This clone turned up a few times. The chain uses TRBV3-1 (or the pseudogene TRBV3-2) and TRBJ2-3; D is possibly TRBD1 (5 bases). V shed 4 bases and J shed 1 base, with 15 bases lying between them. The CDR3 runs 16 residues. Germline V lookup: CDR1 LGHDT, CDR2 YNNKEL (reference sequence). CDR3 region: CASSRISRQRTDTQYF. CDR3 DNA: TGTGCCAGCAGCCGAATCTCGAGACAGCGCACAGATACGCAGTATTTT.

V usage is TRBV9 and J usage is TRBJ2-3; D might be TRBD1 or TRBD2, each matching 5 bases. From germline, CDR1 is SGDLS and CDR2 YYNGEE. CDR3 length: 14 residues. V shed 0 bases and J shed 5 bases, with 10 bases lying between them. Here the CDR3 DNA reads TGTGCCAGCAGCGTAGGGGGGTTGAGAGATACGCAGTATTTT. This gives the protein CASSVGGLRDTQYF.

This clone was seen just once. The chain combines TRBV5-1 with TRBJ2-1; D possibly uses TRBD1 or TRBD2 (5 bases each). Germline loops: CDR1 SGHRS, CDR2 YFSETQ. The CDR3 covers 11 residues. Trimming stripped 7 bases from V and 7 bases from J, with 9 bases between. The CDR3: CASRRENEQFF. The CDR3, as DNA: TGCGCCAGCCGCAGGGAGAATGAGCAGTTCTTC.

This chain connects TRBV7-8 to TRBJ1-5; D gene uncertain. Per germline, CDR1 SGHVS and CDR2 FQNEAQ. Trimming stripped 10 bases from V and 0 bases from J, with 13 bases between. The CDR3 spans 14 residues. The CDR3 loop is CATSQETSNQPQHF. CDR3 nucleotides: TGTGCCACGTCCCAAGAGACTAGCAATCAGCCCCAGCATTTT.

CDR3 loop: CASSLVPQGNTEAFF. The DNA for the CDR3 is TGTGCCAGCAGCTTAGTACCTCAGGGCAACACTGAAGCTTTCTTT. V and J are TRBV7-2 and TRBJ1-1, with a tentative D call TRBD1 (5 bases). Trimming stripped 1 base from V and 2 bases from J, with 11 bases between. The germline V gene encodes CDR1 SGHTA and CDR2 FQGNSA. The CDR3 has 15 residues.

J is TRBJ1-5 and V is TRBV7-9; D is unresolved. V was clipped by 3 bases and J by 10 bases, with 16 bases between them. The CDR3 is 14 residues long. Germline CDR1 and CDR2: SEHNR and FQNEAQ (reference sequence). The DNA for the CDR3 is TGTGCCAGCAGCTTCGAACGGACGGAACCACCCCAGCATTTT. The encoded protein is CASSFERTEPPQHF.

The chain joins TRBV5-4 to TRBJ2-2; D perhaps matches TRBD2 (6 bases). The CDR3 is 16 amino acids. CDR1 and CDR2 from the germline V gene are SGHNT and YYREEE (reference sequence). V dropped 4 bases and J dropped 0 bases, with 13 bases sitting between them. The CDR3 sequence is CASSGGGHSNTGELFF. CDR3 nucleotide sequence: TGTGCCAGCAGCGGGGGAGGCCATTCGAACACCGGGGAGCTGTTTTTT. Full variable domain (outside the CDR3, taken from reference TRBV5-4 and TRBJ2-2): ETGVTQSPTHLIKTRGQQVTLRCSSQSGHNTVSWYQQALGQGPQFIFQYYREEENGRGNFPPRFSGLQFPNYSSELNVNALELDDSALYLCASSGGGHSNTGELFFGEGSRLTVL.

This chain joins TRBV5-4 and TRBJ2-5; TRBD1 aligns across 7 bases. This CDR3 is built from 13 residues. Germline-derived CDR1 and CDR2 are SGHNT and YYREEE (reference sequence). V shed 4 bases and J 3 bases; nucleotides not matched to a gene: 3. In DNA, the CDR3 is TGTGCCAGCAGCCTCGGGACAGAAGAGACCCAGTACTTC. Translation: CASSLGTEETQYF.

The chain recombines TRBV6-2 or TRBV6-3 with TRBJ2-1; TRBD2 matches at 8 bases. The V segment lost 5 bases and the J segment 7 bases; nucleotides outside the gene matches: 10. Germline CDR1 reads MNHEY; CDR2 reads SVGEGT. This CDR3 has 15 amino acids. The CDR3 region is CASSRPKGLVNEQFF. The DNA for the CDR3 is TGTGCCAGCAGTCGCCCGAAGGGACTAGTAAATGAGCAGTTCTTC.

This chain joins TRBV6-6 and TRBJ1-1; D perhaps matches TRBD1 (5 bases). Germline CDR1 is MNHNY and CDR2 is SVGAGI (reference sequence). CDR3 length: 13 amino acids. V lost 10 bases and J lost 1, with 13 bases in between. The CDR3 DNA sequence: TGTGCCACCAGGGAAGGGCCGAACACTGAAGCTTTCTTT. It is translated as CATREGPNTEAFF.

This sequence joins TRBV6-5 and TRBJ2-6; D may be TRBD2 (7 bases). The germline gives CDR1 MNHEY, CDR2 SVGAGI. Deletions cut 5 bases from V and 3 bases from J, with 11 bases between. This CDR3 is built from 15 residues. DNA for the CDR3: TGTGCCAGCAGTAGGGGGGGCTTTGGGGCCAACGTCCTGACTTTC. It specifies CASSRGGFGANVLTF.

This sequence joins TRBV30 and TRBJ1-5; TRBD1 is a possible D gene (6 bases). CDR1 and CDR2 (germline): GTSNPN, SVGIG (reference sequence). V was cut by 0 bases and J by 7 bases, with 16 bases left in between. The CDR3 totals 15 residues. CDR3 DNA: TGTGCCTGGAGTGTACGGGGGGGCGCGAGACAGCCCCAGCATTTT. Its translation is CAWSVRGGARQPQHF.

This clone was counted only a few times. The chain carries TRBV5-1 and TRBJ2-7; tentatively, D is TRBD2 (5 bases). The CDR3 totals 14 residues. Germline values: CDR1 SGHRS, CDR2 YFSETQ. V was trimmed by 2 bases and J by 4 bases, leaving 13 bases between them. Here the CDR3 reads CASSFEGYSYEQYF. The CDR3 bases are TGCGCCAGCAGCTTCGAGGGATATTCTTACGAGCAGTACTTC.

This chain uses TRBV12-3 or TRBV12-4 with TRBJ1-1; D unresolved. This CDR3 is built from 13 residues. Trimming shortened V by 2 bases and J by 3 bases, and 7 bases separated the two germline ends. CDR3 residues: CASSLWQDTEAFF. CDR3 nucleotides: TGTGCCAGCAGTTTATGGCAGGACACTGAAGCTTTCTTT.

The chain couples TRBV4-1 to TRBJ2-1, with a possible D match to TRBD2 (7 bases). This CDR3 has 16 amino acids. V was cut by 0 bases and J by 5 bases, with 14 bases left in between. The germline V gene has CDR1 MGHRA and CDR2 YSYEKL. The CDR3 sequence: CASSQEGGGSHNEQFF. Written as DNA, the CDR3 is TGCGCCAGCAGCCAAGAAGGCGGGGGCTCTCACAATGAGCAGTTCTTC.

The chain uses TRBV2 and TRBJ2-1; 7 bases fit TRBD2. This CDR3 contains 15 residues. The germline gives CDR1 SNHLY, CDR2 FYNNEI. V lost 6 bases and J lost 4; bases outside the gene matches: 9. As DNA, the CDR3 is TGTGCCAGCAGCCCGTCTAGCGGCTTTTACAATGAGCAGTTCTTC. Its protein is CASSPSSGFYNEQFF. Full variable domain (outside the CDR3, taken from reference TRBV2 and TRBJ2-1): EPEVTQTPSHQVTQMGQEVILRCVPISNHLYFYWYRQILGQKVEFLVSFYNNEISEKSEIFDDQFSVERPDGSNFTLKIRSTKLEDSAMYFCASSPSSGFYNEQFFGPGTRLTVL.

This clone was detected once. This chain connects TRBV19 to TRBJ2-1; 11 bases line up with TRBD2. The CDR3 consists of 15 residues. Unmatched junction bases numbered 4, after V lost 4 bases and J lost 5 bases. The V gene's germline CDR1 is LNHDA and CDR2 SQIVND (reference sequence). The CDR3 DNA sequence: TGTGCCAGTAGTACACTAGCGGGAGTACACAATGAGCAGTTCTTC. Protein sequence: CASSTLAGVHNEQFF.

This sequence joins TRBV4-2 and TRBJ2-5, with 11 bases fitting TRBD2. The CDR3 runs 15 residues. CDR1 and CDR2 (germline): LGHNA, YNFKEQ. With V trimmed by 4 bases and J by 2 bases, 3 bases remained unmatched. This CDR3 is CASSRVAGGQETQYF. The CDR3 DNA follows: TGTGCCAGCAGCCGCGTAGCGGGGGGGCAAGAGACCCAGTACTTC.

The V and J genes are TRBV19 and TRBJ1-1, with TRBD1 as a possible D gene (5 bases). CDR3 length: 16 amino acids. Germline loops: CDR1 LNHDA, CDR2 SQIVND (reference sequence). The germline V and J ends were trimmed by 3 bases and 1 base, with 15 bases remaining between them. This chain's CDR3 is CASSIVAGGRNTEAFF. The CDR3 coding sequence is TGTGCCAGTAGTATTGTGGCCGGGGGAAGGAACACTGAAGCTTTCTTT.

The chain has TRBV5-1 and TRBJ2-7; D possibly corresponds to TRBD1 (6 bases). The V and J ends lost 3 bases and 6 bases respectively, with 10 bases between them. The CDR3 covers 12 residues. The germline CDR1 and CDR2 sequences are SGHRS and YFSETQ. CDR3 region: CASSSQGSEQYF. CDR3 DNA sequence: TGCGCCAGCAGCTCACAGGGATCCGAGCAGTACTTC.

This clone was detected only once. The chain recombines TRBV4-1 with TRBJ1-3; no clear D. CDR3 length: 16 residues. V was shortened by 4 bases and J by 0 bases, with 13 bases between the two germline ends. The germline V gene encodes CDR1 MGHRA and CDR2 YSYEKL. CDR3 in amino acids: CASSRAGRNSGNTIYF. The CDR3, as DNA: TGCGCCAGCAGCCGTGCAGGACGGAACTCTGGAAACACCATATATTTT.

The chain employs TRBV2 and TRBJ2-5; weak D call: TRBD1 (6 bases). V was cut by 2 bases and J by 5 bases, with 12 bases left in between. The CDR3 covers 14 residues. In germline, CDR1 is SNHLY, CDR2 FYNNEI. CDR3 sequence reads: CASSELQGRETQYF. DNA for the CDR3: TGTGCCAGCAGTGAATTACAGGGAAGGGAGACCCAGTACTTC.

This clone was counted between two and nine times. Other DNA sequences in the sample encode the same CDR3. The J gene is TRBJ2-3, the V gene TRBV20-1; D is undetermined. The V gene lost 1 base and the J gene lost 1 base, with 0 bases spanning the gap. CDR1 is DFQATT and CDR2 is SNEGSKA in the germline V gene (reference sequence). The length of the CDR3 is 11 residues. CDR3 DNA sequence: TGCAGTGCTAGAGGCACAGATACGCAGTATTTT. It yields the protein CSARGTDTQYF.